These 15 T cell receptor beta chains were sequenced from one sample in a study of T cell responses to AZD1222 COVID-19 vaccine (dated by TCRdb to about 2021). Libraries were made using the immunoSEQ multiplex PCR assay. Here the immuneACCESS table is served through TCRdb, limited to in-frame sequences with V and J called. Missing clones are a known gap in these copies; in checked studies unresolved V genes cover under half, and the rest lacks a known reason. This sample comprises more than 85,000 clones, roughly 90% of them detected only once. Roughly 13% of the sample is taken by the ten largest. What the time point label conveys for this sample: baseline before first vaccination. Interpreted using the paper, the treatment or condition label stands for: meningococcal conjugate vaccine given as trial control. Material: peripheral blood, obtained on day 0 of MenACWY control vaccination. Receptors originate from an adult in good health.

CDR3 in amino acids: CASSLDGGTNYGYTF. The CDR3 coding sequence is TGTGCCAGCAGCTTAGACGGCGGAACTAACTATGGCTACACCTTC. V and J are TRBV11-2 and TRBJ1-2; D ambiguous. The ends were cut back, 0 bases at V and 0 bases at J, with 8 bases in the middle. The CDR3 runs 15 residues. Germline CDR1 reads SGHAT; CDR2 reads FQNNGV.

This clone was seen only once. CDR3 in DNA: TGTGCCAGCAGTTTACAGGGACTAGCGGACGAGCAGTACTTC. The encoded protein is CASSLQGLADEQYF. The chain couples TRBV27 to TRBJ2-7; 11 bases line up with TRBD2. The junction had 2 bases not matched to a gene; V was cut back by 2 bases and J by 5 bases. The germline gives CDR1 MNHEY, CDR2 SMNVEV (reference sequence). CDR3 size: 14 residues.

CDR3 in DNA: TGTGCCAGCAGCCGCCTCGGGGGGGGCCATACGGATACGCAGTATTTT. It codes for CASSRLGGGHTDTQYF. The chain links TRBV5-6 to TRBJ2-3; 8 bases agree with TRBD2. Trimming at V came to 4 bases and at J to 6 bases, leaving 13 bases not matched to a gene. This CDR3 spans 16 amino acids. Germline V CDR1 and CDR2: SGHDT, YYEEEE.

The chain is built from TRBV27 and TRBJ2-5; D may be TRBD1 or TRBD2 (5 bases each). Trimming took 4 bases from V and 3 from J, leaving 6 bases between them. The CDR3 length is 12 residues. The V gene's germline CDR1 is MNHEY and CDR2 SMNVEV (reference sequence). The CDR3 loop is CASSWGKETQYF. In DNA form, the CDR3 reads TGTGCCAGCAGTTGGGGGAAAGAGACCCAGTACTTC.

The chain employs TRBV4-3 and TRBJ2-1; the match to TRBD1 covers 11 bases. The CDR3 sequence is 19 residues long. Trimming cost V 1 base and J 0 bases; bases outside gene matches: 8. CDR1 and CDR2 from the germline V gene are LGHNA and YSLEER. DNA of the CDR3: TGCGCCAGCAGCCAAGTCGCTCTTGGGACAGGGGGCTCCTACAATGAGCAGTTCTTC. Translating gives CASSQVALGTGGSYNEQFF.

The CDR3 sequence: CATSLGTEAFF. DNA of the CDR3: TGTGCCACCAGCCTGGGGACTGAAGCTTTCTTT. The chain uses TRBV24-1 and TRBJ1-1; D is ambiguous. V lost 7 bases and J lost 5, with 7 bases in between. Per germline, CDR1 KGHDR and CDR2 SFDVKD. The CDR3 sequence is 11 residues long.

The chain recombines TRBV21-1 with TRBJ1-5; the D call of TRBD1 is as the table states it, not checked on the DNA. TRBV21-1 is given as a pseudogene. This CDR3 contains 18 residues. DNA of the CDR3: TGTGCCAGCAGCAAACCTTACCGGGGACAGCTTTTCAATCAGCCCCAGCATTTT. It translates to CASSKPYRGQLFNQPQHF.

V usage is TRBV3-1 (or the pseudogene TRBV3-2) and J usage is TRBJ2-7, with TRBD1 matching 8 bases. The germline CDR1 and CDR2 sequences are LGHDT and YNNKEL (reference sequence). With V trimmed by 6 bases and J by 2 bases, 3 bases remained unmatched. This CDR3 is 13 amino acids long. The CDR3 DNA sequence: TGTGCCAGCAGACCGGGACAGGCCTACGAGCAGTACTTC. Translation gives CASRPGQAYEQYF.

The CDR3 nucleotides are TGTGCCAGCAGCGGGACAGGGGGCTCGAGAGATACGCAGTATTTT. Protein: CASSGTGGSRDTQYF. V usage is TRBV9 and J usage is TRBJ2-3; 11 bases line up with TRBD1. CDR3 length equals 15 residues. Per germline, CDR1 SGDLS and CDR2 YYNGEE. Unmatched junction bases numbered 5, after V lost 3 bases and J lost 5 bases.

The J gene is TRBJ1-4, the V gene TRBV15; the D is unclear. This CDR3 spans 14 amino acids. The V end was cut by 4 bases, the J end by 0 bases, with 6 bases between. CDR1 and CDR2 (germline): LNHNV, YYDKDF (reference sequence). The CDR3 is CATSKGATNEKLFF. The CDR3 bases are TGTGCCACCAGCAAAGGTGCAACTAATGAAAAACTGTTTTTT.

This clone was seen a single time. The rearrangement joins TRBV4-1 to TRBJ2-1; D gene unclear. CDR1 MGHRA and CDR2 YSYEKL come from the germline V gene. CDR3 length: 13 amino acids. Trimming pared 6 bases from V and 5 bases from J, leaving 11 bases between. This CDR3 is CASRNPWDNEQFF. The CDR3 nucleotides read TGCGCCAGCAGGAACCCTTGGGACAATGAGCAGTTCTTC.

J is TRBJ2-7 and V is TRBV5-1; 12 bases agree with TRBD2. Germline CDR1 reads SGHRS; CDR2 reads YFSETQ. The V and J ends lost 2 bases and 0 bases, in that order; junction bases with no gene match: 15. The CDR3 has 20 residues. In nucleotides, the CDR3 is TGCGCCAGCAGCTTAGCCCTTGGGGCTAGCGGGAGGGTACCCTCCTACGAGCAGTACTTC. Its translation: CASSLALGASGRVPSYEQYF.

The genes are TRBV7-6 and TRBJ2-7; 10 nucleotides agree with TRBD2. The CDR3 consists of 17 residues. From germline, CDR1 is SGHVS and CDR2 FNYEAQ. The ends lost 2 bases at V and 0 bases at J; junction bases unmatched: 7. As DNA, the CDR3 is TGTGCCAGCAGCTTACTAGCGGGAGTCGCAGCCTCCTACGAGCAGTACTTC. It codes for CASSLLAGVAASYEQYF.

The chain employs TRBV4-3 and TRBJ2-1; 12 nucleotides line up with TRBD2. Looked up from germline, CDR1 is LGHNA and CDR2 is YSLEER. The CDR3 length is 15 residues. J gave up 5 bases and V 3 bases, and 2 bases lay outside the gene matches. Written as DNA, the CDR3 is TGCGCCAGCAGCCAGGGACTAGCGGGTAACAATGAGCAGTTCTTC. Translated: CASSQGLAGNNEQFF.

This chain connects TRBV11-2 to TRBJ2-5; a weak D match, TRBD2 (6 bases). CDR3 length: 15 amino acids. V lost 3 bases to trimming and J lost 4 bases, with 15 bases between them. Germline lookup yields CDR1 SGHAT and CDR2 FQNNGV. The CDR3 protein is CASSFSGKDIETQYF. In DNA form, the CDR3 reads TGTGCCAGCAGCTTTAGCGGCAAGGATATAGAGACCCAGTACTTC. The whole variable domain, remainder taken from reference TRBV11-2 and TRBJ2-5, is EAGVAQSPRYKIIEKRQSVAFWCNPISGHATLYWYQQILGQGPKLLIQFQNNGVVDDSQLPKDRFSAERLKGVDSTLKIQPAKLEDSAVYLCASSFSGKDIETQYFGPGTRLLVL.